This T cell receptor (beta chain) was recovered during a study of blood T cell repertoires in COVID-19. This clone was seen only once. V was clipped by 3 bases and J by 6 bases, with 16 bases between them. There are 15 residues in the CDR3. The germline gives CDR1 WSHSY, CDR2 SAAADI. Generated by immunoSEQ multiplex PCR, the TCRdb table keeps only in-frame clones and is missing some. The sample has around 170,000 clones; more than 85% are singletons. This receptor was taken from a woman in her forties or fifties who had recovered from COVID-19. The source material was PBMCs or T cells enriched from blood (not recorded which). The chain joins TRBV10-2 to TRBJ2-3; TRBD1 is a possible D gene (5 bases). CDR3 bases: TGCGCCAGCAGTGAAGGGGTCCTCCCGGCGGATACGCAGTATTTT. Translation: CASSEGVLPADTQYF.